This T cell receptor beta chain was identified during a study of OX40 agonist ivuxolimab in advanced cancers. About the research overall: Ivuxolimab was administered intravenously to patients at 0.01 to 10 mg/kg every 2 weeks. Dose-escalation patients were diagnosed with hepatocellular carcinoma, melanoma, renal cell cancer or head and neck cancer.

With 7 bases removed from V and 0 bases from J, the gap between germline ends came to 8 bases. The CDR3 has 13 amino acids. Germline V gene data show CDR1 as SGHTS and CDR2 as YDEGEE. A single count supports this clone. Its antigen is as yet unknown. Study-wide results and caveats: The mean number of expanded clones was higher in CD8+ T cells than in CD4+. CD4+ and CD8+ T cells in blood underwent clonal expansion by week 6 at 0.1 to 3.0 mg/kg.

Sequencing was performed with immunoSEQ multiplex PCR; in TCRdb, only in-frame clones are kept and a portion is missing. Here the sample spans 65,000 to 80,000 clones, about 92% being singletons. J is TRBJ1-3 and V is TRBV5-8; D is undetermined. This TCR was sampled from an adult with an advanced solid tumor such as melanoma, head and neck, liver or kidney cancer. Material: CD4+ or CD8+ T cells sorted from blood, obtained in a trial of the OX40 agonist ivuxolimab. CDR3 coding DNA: TGTGCCAGCCCCTGGGGCTCTGGAAACACCATATATTTT. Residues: CASPWGSGNTIYF. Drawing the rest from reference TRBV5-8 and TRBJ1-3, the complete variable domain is EAGVTQSPTHLIKTRGQQATLRCSPISGHTSVYWYQQALGLGLQFLLWYDEGEERNRGNFPPRFSGRQFPNYSSELNVNALELEDSALYLCASPWGSGNTIYFGEGSWLTVV.